This T cell receptor (beta chain) was recorded in a study of blood T cell repertoires in COVID-19. Study-wide background: Sources were T cells, B-cell-depleted T cells, or PBMCs; the material itself was cDNA or gDNA.

The V gene lost 6 bases and the J gene lost 4 bases, with 12 bases spanning the gap. This CDR3 has 13 amino acids. Only in-frame clones appear in the TCRdb table, and some are missing; sequencing was by immunoSEQ multiplex PCR. The top ten clones hold around 3.1% of a sample with around 250,000 clones, 80% to 90% of them seen once. This clone was observed once. Individuals aged about 18 to 100 years were recruited from approximately 22 US areas. This receptor was identified in a woman between 40 and 55 years old who had been exposed to COVID-19. The specimen sequenced was PBMCs or T cells enriched from blood (not recorded which). V usage is TRBV12-3 or TRBV12-4 and J usage is TRBJ1-1; the D gene is possibly TRBD1 (5 bases). The chain's CDR3 is CASRKTQGTEAFF. Written as DNA, the CDR3 is TGTGCCAGCAGAAAGACCCAGGGCACTGAAGCTTTCTTT.